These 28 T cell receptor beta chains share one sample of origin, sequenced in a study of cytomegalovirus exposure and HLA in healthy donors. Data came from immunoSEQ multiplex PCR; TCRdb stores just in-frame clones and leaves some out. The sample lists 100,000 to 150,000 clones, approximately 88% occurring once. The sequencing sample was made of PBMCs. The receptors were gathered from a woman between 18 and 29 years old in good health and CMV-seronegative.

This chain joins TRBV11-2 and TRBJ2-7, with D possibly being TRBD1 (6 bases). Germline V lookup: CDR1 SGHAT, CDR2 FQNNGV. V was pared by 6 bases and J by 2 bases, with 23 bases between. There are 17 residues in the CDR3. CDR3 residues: CASRARSVQGPTYEQYF. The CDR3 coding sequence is TGTGCCAGCAGGGCTAGATCCGTACAGGGTCCAACCTACGAGCAGTACTTC.

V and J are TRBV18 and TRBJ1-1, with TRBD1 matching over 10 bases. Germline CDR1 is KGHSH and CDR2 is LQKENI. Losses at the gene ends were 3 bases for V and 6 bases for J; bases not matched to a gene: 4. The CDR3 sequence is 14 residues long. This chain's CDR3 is CASSPDRGVAEAFF. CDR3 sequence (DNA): TGTGCCAGCTCACCGGACAGGGGGGTGGCTGAAGCTTTCTTT.

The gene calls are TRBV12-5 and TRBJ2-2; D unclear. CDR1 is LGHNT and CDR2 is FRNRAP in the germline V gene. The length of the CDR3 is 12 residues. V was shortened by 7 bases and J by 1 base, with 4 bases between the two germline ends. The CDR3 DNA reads TGTGCTAGTGAACTGAACACCGGGGAGCTGTTTTTT. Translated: CASELNTGELFF.

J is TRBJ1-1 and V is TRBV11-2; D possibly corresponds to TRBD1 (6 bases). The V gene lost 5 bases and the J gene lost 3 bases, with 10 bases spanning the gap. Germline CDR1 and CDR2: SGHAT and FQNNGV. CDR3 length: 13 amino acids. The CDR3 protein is CASSGQIYTEAFF. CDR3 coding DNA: TGTGCCAGCAGCGGACAGATTTACACTGAAGCTTTCTTT.

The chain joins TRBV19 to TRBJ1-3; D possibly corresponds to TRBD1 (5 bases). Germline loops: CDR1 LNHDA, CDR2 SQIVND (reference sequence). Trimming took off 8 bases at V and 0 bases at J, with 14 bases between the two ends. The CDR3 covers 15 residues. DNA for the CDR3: TGTGCCAGTTCCTTCCCAGGGTTCTCTGGAAACACCATATATTTT. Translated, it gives CASSFPGFSGNTIYF.

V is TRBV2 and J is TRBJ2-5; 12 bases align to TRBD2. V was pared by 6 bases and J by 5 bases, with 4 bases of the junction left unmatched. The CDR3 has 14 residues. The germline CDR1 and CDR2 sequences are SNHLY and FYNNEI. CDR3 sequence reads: CASRGLAGTETQYF. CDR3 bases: TGTGCCAGCAGGGGACTAGCGGGTACGGAGACCCAGTACTTC. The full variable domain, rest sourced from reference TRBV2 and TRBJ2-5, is EPEVTQTPSHQVTQMGQEVILRCVPISNHLYFYWYRQILGQKVEFLVSFYNNEISEKSEIFDDQFSVERPDGSNFTLKIRSTKLEDSAMYFCASRGLAGTETQYFGPGTRLLVL.

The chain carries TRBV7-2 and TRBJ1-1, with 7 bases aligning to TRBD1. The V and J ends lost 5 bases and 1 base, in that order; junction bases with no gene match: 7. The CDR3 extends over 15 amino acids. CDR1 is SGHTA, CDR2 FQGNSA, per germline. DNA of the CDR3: TGTGCCAGCAGCCCAGCAGGGGGTACGAACACTGAAGCTTTCTTT. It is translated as CASSPAGGTNTEAFF. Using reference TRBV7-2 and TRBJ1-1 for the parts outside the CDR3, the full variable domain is GAGVSQSPSNKVTEKGKDVELRCDPISGHTALYWYRQSLGQGLEFLIYFQGNSAPDKSGLPSDRFSAERTGGSVSTLTIQRTQQEDSAVYLCASSPAGGTNTEAFFGQGTRLTVV.

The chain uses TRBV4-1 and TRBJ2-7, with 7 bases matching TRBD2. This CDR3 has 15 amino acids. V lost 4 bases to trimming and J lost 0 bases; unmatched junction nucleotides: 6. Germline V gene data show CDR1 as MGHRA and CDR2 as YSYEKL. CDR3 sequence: CASSPAGGGSYEQYF. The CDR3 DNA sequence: TGCGCCAGCAGCCCCGCCGGCGGGGGCTCCTACGAGCAGTACTTC.

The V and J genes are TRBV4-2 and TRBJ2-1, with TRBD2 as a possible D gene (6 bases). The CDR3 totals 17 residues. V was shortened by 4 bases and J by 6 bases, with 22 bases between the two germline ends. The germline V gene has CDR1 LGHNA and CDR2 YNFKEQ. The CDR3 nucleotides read TGTGCCAGCAGCCGGGAACTATCTAGCGTGGGGACCAATGAGCAGTTCTTC. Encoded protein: CASSRELSSVGTNEQFF.

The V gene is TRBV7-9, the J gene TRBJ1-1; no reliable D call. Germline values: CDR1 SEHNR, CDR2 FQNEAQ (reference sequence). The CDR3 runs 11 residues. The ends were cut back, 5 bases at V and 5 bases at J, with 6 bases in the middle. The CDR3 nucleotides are TGTGCCAGCAGCGACATAACTGAAGCTTTCTTT. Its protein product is CASSDITEAFF.

The DNA of the CDR3 is TGCGCCAGCAGCCAAGGGGGGACTAGCGCCTATGAGCAGTTCTTC. This codes for CASSQGGTSAYEQFF. The J gene is TRBJ2-1, the V gene TRBV4-1; 10 positions match TRBD2. The CDR3 covers 15 residues. Germline V gene sequence: CDR1 MGHRA, CDR2 YSYEKL. V lost 1 base, J lost 8 bases, and 5 bases stayed unmatched.

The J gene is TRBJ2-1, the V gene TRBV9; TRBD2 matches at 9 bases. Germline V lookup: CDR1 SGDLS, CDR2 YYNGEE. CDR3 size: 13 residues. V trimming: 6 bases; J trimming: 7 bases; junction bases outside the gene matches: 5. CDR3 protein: CASKGLASNEQFF. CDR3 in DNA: TGTGCCAGCAAGGGACTAGCATCAAATGAGCAGTTCTTC.

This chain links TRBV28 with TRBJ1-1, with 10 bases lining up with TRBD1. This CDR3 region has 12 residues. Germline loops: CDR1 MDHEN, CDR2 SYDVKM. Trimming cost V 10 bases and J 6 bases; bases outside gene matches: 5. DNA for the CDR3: TGTGCCATAGGACAGGGGGGCGCTGAAGCTTTCTTT. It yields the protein CAIGQGGAEAFF.

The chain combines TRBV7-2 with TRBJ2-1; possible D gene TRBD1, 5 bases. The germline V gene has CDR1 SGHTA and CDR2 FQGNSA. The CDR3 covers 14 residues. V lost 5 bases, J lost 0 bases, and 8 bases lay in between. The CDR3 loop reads CASSGQISYNEQFF. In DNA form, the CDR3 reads TGTGCCAGCAGCGGACAAATCTCCTACAATGAGCAGTTCTTC.

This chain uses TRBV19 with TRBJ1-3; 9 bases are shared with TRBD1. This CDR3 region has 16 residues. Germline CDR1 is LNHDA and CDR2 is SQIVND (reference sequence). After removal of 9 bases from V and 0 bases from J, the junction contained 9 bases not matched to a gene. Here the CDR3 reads CASKRVGQGSGNTIYF. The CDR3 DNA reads TGTGCCAGCAAGCGTGTGGGACAGGGCTCTGGAAACACCATATATTTT.

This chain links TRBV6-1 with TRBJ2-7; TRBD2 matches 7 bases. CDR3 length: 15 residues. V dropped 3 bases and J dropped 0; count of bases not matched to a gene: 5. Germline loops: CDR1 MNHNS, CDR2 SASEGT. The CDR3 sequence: CASSEGSGLSYEQYF. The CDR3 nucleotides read TGTGCCAGCAGTGAGGGTAGCGGGCTCTCCTACGAGCAGTACTTC.

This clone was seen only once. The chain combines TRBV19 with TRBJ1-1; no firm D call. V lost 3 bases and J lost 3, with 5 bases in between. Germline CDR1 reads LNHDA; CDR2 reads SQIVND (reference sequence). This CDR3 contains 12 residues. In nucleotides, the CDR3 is TGTGCCAGTAGTATTCCTCACACTGAAGCTTTCTTT. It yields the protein CASSIPHTEAFF. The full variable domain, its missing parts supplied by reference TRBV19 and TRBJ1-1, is DGGITQSPKYLFRKEGQNVTLSCEQNLNHDAMYWYRQDPGQGLRLIYYSQIVNDFQKGDIAEGYSVSREKKESFPLTVTSAQKNPTAFYLCASSIPHTEAFFGQGTRLTVV.

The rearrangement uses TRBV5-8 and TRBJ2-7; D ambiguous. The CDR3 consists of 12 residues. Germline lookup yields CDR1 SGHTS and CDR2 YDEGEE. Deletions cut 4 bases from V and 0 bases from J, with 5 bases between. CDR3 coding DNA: TGTGCCAGCAGCCTACGCTCCTACGAGCAGTACTTC. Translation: CASSLRSYEQYF.

The CDR3 DNA follows: TGTGCCAGCAGCTCCTCCGGACTAGCGGGCTCCTACGAGCAGTACTTC. This encodes CASSSSGLAGSYEQYF. The rearrangement joins TRBV7-2 to TRBJ2-7; TRBD2 aligns across 11 bases. The germline CDR1 and CDR2 sequences are SGHTA and FQGNSA. This CDR3 has 16 amino acids. Trimming removed 4 bases from V and 0 bases from J; junction bases left unmatched: 5.

In DNA form, the CDR3 reads TGTGCCAGCAGTGTCGAAGCCCCCCCCCATGAGCAGTTCTTC. It encodes CASSVEAPPHEQFF. The genes are TRBV6-4 and TRBJ2-1; D remains ambiguous. The CDR3 length is 14 residues. Trimming shortened V by 4 bases and J by 8 bases, and 15 bases separated the two germline ends. CDR1 and CDR2 from the germline V gene are MRHNA and SNTAGT.

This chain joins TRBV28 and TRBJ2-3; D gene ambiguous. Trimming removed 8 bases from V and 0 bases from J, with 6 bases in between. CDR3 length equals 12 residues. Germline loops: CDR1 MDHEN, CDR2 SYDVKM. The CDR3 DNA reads TGTGCCAGCGCCGGTAGCACAGATACGCAGTATTTT. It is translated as CASAGSTDTQYF.

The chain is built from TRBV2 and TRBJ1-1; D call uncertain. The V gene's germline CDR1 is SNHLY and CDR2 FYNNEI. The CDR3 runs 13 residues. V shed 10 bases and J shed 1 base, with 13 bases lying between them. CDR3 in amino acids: CATNREPNTEAFF. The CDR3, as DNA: TGTGCCACCAACCGGGAGCCGAACACTGAAGCTTTCTTT.

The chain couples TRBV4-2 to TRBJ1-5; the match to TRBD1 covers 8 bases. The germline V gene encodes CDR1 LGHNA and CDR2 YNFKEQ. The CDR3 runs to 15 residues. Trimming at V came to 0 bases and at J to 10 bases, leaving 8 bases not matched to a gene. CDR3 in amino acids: CASSQEARQGRPQHF. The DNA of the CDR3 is TGTGCCAGCAGCCAAGAGGCGAGACAGGGGCGACCCCAGCATTTT.

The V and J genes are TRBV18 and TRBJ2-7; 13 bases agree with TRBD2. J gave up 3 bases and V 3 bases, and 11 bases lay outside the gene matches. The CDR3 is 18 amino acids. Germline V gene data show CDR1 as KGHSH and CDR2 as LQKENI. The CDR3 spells CASSPHAGTSGDLYEQYF. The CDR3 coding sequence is TGTGCCAGCTCACCCCACGCCGGGACTAGCGGGGACCTCTACGAGCAGTACTTC.

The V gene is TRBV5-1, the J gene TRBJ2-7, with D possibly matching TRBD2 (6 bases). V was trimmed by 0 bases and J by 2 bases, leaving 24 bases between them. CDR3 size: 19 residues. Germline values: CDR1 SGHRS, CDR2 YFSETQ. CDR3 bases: TGCGCCAGCAGCTTGGCCGGGTCCTACGGGGGAGGCCCCACCTACGAGCAGTACTTC. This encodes CASSLAGSYGGGPTYEQYF.

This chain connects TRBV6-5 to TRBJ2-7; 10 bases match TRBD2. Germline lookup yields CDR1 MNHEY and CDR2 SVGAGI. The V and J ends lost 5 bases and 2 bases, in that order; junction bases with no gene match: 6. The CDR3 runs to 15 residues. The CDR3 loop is CASSQGLAGAYEQYF. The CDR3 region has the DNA TGTGCCAGCAGTCAAGGGCTAGCGGGGGCCTACGAGCAGTACTTC.

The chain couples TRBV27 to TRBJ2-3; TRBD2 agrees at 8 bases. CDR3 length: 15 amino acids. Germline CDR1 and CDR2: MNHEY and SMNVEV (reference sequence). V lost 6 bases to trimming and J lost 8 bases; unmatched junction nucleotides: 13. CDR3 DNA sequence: TGTGCCAGCAGACGCACGGCACTAGCGGACCCTACGCAGTATTTT. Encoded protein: CASRRTALADPTQYF.

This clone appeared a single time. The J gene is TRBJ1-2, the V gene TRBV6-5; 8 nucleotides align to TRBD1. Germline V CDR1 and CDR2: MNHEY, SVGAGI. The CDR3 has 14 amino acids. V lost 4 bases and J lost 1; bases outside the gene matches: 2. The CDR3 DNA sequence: TGTGCCAGCAGTTGGGGACAGGTTAACTATGGCTACACCTTC. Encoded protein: CASSWGQVNYGYTF.